This T cell receptor beta chain was identified during a study of T cell changes during pregnancy in multiple sclerosis (dated by TCRdb to between 2018 and 2021). Turning to the overall study: In women with multiple sclerosis, the researchers looked at how the T cell repertoire shifted as pregnancy progressed.

The library was made by the immunoSEQ multiplex PCR assay. TCRdb's version of the immuneACCESS table is confined to in-frame rearrangements and falls short of the full clone set. An unresolved V gene accounts for under half of the shortfall where checked; the remainder is of unknown origin. In this sample the table shows about 40,000 clones, about 91% of which occur a single time. The ten largest make up roughly 0.5% of the sample. As for this clone: This clone's antigen is unknown. Base-call qualities are not available, and no considerably larger clone is one nucleotide away.

The CDR1 and CDR2 encoded by the germline V gene are SGHTA and FQGTGA. Trimmed from V: 4 bases; trimmed from J: 2 bases; junction bases lacking a gene match: 4. From its cysteine to its phenylalanine, the CDR3 spans 16 amino acids. The only DNA kept is the CDR3, 48 bases in frame from the first base. The chain was built from TRBV7-3 and TRBJ2-1, with 11 junctional bases fitting TRBD2. The sequence came from a female donor in good health, enrolled as a control in a pregnancy study. Sequencing used CD4+ T cells from peripheral blood mononuclear cells, obtained in the second trimester of pregnancy. The CDR3 reads CASSSFSGRAYNEQFF. The bases read TGTGCCAGCAGCTCCTTTAGCGGGAGGGCCTACAATGAGCAGTTCTTC.